The clone carrying this TCR beta chain was recorded once. Every PCR received spiked-in synthetic TCR analog templates. Clones were read by immunoSEQ multiplex PCR, and TCRdb kept only the in-frame ones, dropping some. This sample yields about 87,000 clones, of which around 84% are seen a single time; about 2.1% belongs to the top ten. The data were taken from a study of PD-L1 blockade in urothelial cancer. The wider study: Most patients, twenty-five of 29, were males with bladder-origin cancer. At 3 weeks (second dose) and 6 weeks after starting treatment, blood was analyzed. The study recovered a median of about 150,000 T cells per blood sample.

Trimming removed 0 bases at V and 5 bases at J, with 11 bases between. Germline-derived CDR1 and CDR2 are SGDLS and YYNGEE. This CDR3 has 14 residues. Time point noted: pretreatment peripheral blood. Sequences were derived from PBMCs, sampled around atezolizumab (anti-PD-L1) treatment. The chain uses TRBV9 and TRBJ1-2; D gene uncertain. The source of this sequence is a man aged 55 to 70 with urothelial cancer. The CDR3 bases are TGTGCCAGCAGCGTAGCGCAGGCCGCTTATGGCTACACCTTC. Protein product: CASSVAQAAYGYTF. The entire variable domain, with the rest obtained from reference TRBV9 and TRBJ1-2, is as follows: DSGVTQTPKHLITATGQRVTLRCSPRSGDLSVYWYQQSLDQGLQFLIQYYNGEERAKGNILERFSAQQFPDLHSELNLSSLELGDSALYFCASSVAQAAYGYTFGSGTRLTVV.